This T cell receptor beta chain was captured by sequencing in a study of OX40 agonist ivuxolimab in advanced cancers. Overall study: People in dose escalation had one of these cancers: hepatocellular carcinoma, melanoma, renal cell or head and neck cancer. Of the patients, three showed partial responses, one with hepatocellular carcinoma and two with cutaneous melanoma. Study outcomes and limitations: At doses 0.1 to 3.0 mg/kg, CD4+ and CD8+ clones expanded.

Germline CDR1 is SNHLY and CDR2 is FYNNEI. The CDR3 is 12 amino acids. V gave up 11 bases and J gave up 5 bases; unmatched junction bases: 5. As regards this clone: What it binds is unknown.

The data were produced by immunoSEQ multiplex PCR, yet TCRdb's version contains in-frame clones alone and is incomplete. The sample records approximately 74,000 clones, approximately 90% being singletons. This specimen consisted of CD4+ or CD8+ T cells sorted from blood, obtained in a trial of the OX40 agonist ivuxolimab. This TCR was recovered from an adult with an advanced solid tumor such as melanoma, head and neck, liver or kidney cancer. The rearrangement uses TRBV2 and TRBJ1-1; TRBD1 matches at 10 bases. The CDR3 is CAGTGVGTEAFF. As DNA, the CDR3 is TGTGCCGGGACAGGGGTGGGAACTGAAGCTTTCTTT. The full variable domain, completed using reference TRBV2 and TRBJ1-1, is EPEVTQTPSHQVTQMGQEVILRCVPISNHLYFYWYRQILGQKVEFLVSFYNNEISEKSEIFDDQFSVERPDGSNFTLKIRSTKLEDSAMYFCAGTGVGTEAFFGQGTRLTVV.